The 25 T cell receptor beta chains presented below share a single source sample, sequenced in a study of OX40 agonist ivuxolimab in advanced cancers. Produced via immunoSEQ multiplex PCR; TCRdb's table is partial and in-frame only. This table has roughly 75,000 clones, under 95% appearing once. The sequencing here drew on CD4+ or CD8+ T cells sorted from blood, taken in a trial of the OX40 agonist ivuxolimab. The receptor source for this set is an adult with an advanced solid tumor such as melanoma, head and neck, liver or kidney cancer.

J is TRBJ1-1 and V is TRBV10-3; D is unresolved. This CDR3 is built from 12 residues. V gave up 1 base and J gave up 4 bases, with 4 bases separating them. Looked up from germline, CDR1 is ENHRY and CDR2 is SYGVKD. The CDR3 loop reads CAISEYSTEAFF. The CDR3 DNA is TGTGCCATCAGTGAGTATAGCACTGAAGCTTTCTTT.

The V gene is TRBV18, the J gene TRBJ2-5; D is undetermined. The CDR3 spans 13 residues. The V and J ends lost 6 bases and 5 bases respectively, with 13 bases between them. Germline CDR1 reads KGHSH; CDR2 reads LQKENI. The CDR3 nucleotides are TGTGCCAGCTCGGGCCCACCCGTGGAGACCCAGTACTTC. Its protein is CASSGPPVETQYF. Full variable domain (rest looked up from reference TRBV18 and TRBJ2-5): NAGVMQNPRHLVRRRGQEARLRCSPMKGHSHVYWYRQLPEEGLKFMVYLQKENIIDESGMPKERFSAEFPKEGPSILRIQQVVRGDSAAYFCASSGPPVETQYFGPGTRLLVL.

The chain is built from TRBV15 and TRBJ2-7; no firm D call. The germline V gene has CDR1 LNHNV and CDR2 YYDKDF (reference sequence). Trimming shortened V by 3 bases and J by 7 bases, and 10 bases separated the two germline ends. There are 12 residues in the CDR3. Here the CDR3 DNA reads TGTGCCACCAGCAGGGACGACGCTGAGCAGTACTTC. Its translation: CATSRDDAEQYF.

The table lists this clone with a few counts. The chain carries TRBV7-2 and TRBJ1-3; 7 bases agree with TRBD1. V was pared by 5 bases and J by 3 bases, with 7 bases of the junction left unmatched. The CDR3 is 15 residues long. CDR1 is SGHTA and CDR2 is FQGNSA in the germline V gene. The CDR3 loop reads CASSPQTGFGNTIYF. The DNA of the CDR3 is TGTGCCAGCAGCCCACAGACAGGGTTTGGAAACACCATATATTTT.

The chain joins TRBV5-1 to TRBJ2-7; 11 bases map to TRBD1. This CDR3 has 15 residues. Per the germline V gene, CDR1 is SGHRS and CDR2 is YFSETQ. With V trimmed by 2 bases and J by 7 bases, 8 bases remained unmatched. For the CDR3, the DNA is TGCGCCAGCAGCTTCACCGGACAGGGGGCTGGGGAGCAGTACTTC. Protein: CASSFTGQGAGEQYF.

The chain combines TRBV5-1 with TRBJ2-7, with D possibly matching TRBD1 (6 bases). CDR3 size: 16 residues. CDR1 and CDR2 from the germline V gene are SGHRS and YFSETQ. V was cut by 0 bases and J by 2 bases, with 15 bases left in between. The CDR3 spells CASSLGPGTNTYEQYF. As DNA, the CDR3 is TGCGCCAGCAGCTTGGGACCCGGGACAAACACCTACGAGCAGTACTTC.

The genes are TRBV28 and TRBJ2-5; 16 nucleotides line up with TRBD2. This CDR3 has 18 amino acids. From germline, CDR1 is MDHEN and CDR2 SYDVKM. V lost 4 bases and J lost 5; bases outside the gene matches: 10. The CDR3 nucleotides are TGTGCCAGCAGTTCTCCCGGGACTAGCGGGGGGGCCCACGAGACCCAGTACTTC. Amino acids: CASSSPGTSGGAHETQYF.

This chain connects TRBV5-4 to TRBJ2-5; D call uncertain. The length of the CDR3 is 13 residues. Looked up from germline, CDR1 is SGHNT and CDR2 is YYREEE (reference sequence). V shed 2 bases and J shed 5 bases, with 10 bases lying between them. CDR3 in amino acids: CASSLPYAETQYF. CDR3 DNA sequence: TGTGCCAGCAGCTTACCTTACGCGGAGACCCAGTACTTC.

This clone was counted once. V and J are TRBV10-3 and TRBJ2-3; possible D gene TRBD1, 6 bases. The CDR3 is made up of 15 amino acids. V was clipped by 0 bases and J by 1 base, with 8 bases between them. The germline CDR1 and CDR2 sequences are ENHRY and SYGVKD. The chain's CDR3 is CAISESNRGTDTQYF. CDR3 sequence (DNA): TGTGCCATCAGTGAGTCGAACAGGGGCACAGATACGCAGTATTTT.

This chain links TRBV12-2 with TRBJ2-1. TRBV12-2 is an annotated pseudogene. The CDR3 extends over 15 amino acids. CDR3 sequence reads: CASRLALGGARGEFF. CDR3 DNA sequence: TGTGCAAGTCGCTTAGCGCTCGGTGGGGCTAGAGGGGAGTTCTTC.

The V and J genes are TRBV19 and TRBJ2-1; TRBD2 agrees at 7 bases. The CDR3 consists of 14 residues. Germline V gene sequence: CDR1 LNHDA, CDR2 SQIVND (reference sequence). V shed 6 bases and J 10 bases; nucleotides not matched to a gene: 12. The CDR3 sequence is CASSLGLPLREQFF. The DNA of the CDR3 is TGTGCCAGTAGCCTGGGACTACCTCTGAGGGAGCAGTTCTTC.

The V call is TRBV5-1, the J call TRBJ2-7, with D possibly being TRBD1 (6 bases). The V and J ends lost 0 bases and 3 bases respectively, with 10 bases between them. Germline lookup yields CDR1 SGHRS and CDR2 YFSETQ. The CDR3 has 14 amino acids. CDR3 nucleotide sequence: TGCGCCAGCAGCTTGGCCGGCAGGGGCTACGAGCAGTACTTC. It is translated as CASSLAGRGYEQYF.

The J gene is TRBJ1-2, the V gene TRBV6-1; 10 bases are a match to TRBD1. The CDR3 contains 15 residues. V gave up 6 bases and J gave up 0 bases; unmatched junction bases: 4. The V gene's germline CDR1 is MNHNS and CDR2 SASEGT. The CDR3 spells CASSSGTGANYGYTF. DNA of the CDR3: TGTGCCAGCAGCTCCGGGACAGGGGCTAACTATGGCTACACCTTC.

The chain uses TRBV9 and TRBJ1-1, with TRBD1 as a possible D gene (5 bases). The CDR3 is 15 amino acids. Per germline, CDR1 SGDLS and CDR2 YYNGEE. Between the trimmed V and J ends, which lost 2 bases and 0 bases, there was a span of 11 bases. DNA of the CDR3: TGTGCCAGCAGCGTTGGGGGAGAGGTGAACACTGAAGCTTTCTTT. It yields the protein CASSVGGEVNTEAFF.

The chain links TRBV5-1 to TRBJ2-2, with 15 positions matching TRBD2. J gave up 3 bases and V 4 bases, and 10 bases lay outside the gene matches. Germline values: CDR1 SGHRS, CDR2 YFSETQ. The CDR3 is 19 amino acids. The chain's CDR3 is CASSPPGTSGGMYTGELFF. In nucleotides, the CDR3 is TGCGCCAGCAGCCCCCCCGGGACTAGCGGGGGGATGTACACCGGGGAGCTGTTTTTT.

The chain is built from TRBV30 and TRBJ1-6; TRBD1 might be the D (5 bases). V shed 6 bases and J shed 8 bases, with 14 bases lying between them. The CDR3 loop spans 13 amino acids. CDR1 is GTSNPN and CDR2 is SVGIG in the germline V gene (reference sequence). The CDR3 protein is CACSGLPDSPLHF. Here the CDR3 DNA reads TGTGCCTGTTCGGGACTCCCCGATTCACCCCTCCACTTT.

The J gene is TRBJ1-2, the V gene TRBV7-9; no clear D. The germline gives CDR1 SEHNR, CDR2 FQNEAQ (reference sequence). V lost 3 bases and J 2 bases, leaving 4 bases between the germline ends. This CDR3 spans 12 amino acids. CDR3 loop: CASSFENYGYTF. In nucleotides, the CDR3 is TGTGCCAGCAGCTTTGAGAACTATGGCTACACCTTC.

This clone was observed a single time. CDR3 region: CASSLARTGDAQPQHF. CDR3 coding DNA: TGTGCCAGCAGCTTAGCCCGGACAGGGGACGCCCAGCCCCAGCATTTT. The chain couples TRBV7-2 to TRBJ1-5, with 9 bases lining up with TRBD1. Germline loops: CDR1 SGHTA, CDR2 FQGNSA. V trimming: 0 bases; J trimming: 7 bases; junction bases outside the gene matches: 7. This CDR3 region has 16 residues.

This chain joins TRBV2 and TRBJ2-5; 10 bases match TRBD1. The V and J ends lost 3 bases and 6 bases, in that order; junction bases with no gene match: 7. Germline CDR1 is SNHLY and CDR2 is FYNNEI. This CDR3 is built from 15 residues. CDR3 protein: CASSDRQGAVKTQYF. As DNA, the CDR3 is TGTGCCAGCAGTGACCGACAGGGGGCGGTAAAGACCCAGTACTTC.

The chain joins TRBV5-6 to TRBJ1-2; D is ambiguous. V dropped 0 bases and J dropped 8 bases, with 14 bases sitting between them. Germline loops: CDR1 SGHDT, CDR2 YYEEEE. CDR3 length: 14 amino acids. CDR3 amino acids: CASSLARTPGGYTF. The CDR3 DNA is TGTGCCAGCAGCTTGGCCAGGACCCCTGGCGGCTACACCTTC.

V gene TRBV7-7 combines with J gene TRBJ2-7, with D maybe TRBD2 (5 bases). The CDR3 covers 14 residues. V was clipped by 5 bases and J by 3 bases, with 14 bases between them. The germline gives CDR1 SSHAT, CDR2 FNYEAQ (reference sequence). The DNA for the CDR3 is TGTGCCAGCAGCCCTCGGAATGCGGGCTACGAGCAGTACTTC. Translated, it gives CASSPRNAGYEQYF.

CDR3 residues: CASSLGTGVDEQYF. The CDR3 nucleotides read TGTGCCAGCAGCTTGGGGACAGGGGTTGACGAGCAGTACTTC. The chain has TRBV5-4 and TRBJ2-7; TRBD1 aligns across 9 bases. Trimming removed 0 bases from V and 5 bases from J; junction bases left unmatched: 3. This CDR3 region has 14 residues. Looked up from germline, CDR1 is SGHNT and CDR2 is YYREEE (reference sequence).

The rearrangement uses TRBV28 and TRBJ2-7; TRBD1 matches 8 bases. With 6 bases clipped from V and 3 bases from J, the junction kept 1 base outside the gene matches. Germline lookup yields CDR1 MDHEN and CDR2 SYDVKM. The CDR3 length is 12 residues. The CDR3 spells CASRDRVYEQYF. The CDR3 DNA reads TGTGCCAGCAGGGACAGGGTCTACGAGCAGTACTTC.

The CDR3 DNA reads TGTGCCAGCAGTTTCTCCGAGACTAGCACAGATACGCAGTATTTT. Amino acid sequence: CASSFSETSTDTQYF. The rearrangement uses TRBV27 and TRBJ2-3; D gene uncertain. V shed 3 bases and J shed 0 bases, with 10 bases lying between them. The CDR3 length is 15 residues. Germline loops: CDR1 MNHEY, CDR2 SMNVEV (reference sequence).

CDR3 DNA: TGTGCCATCAGTGAGGACAGAAGGTTCACAGATACGCAGTATTTT. Its translation: CAISEDRRFTDTQYF. J is TRBJ2-3 and V is TRBV10-3; a possible D gene is TRBD1 (5 bases). This CDR3 is built from 15 residues. The V end was cut by 2 bases, the J end by 2 bases, with 11 bases between. Per the germline V gene, CDR1 is ENHRY and CDR2 is SYGVKD.